A selection of T cell receptor beta chains follows, all from one sample in a study of long-term antiretroviral therapy in people with HIV. The assay was immunoSEQ multiplex PCR, and TCRdb's table has in-frame clones only and misses some. The sample lists fewer than 30,000 clones, 75% to 90% seen once, with around 10% in the top ten. The sample consisted of unsorted PBMCs, taken approximately 2.9 years after starting antiretroviral therapy. The receptors come from a man between 25 and 39 years old with HIV. CDR3s include the opening cysteine and the closing phenylalanine or tryptophan. The D gene is left open where the match is weak. A row's size may be missing; if present it is once, few, many or a size class.

d_gene	abundance	v_gene	j_gene	CDR3aa	CDR3nt
.	.	TRBV11-2	TRBJ2-1	CASSLVLGNEQFF	TGTGCCAGCAGCTTAGTTTTGGGGAATGAGCAGTTCTTC
TRBD2	.	TRBV19	TRBJ2-7	CASGPGAAGVYEQYF	TGTGCCAGTGGGCCGGGGGCAGCGGGGGTCTACGAGCAGTACTTC
.	.	TRBV9	TRBJ2-7	CASSVGLDRNYEQYF	TGTGCCAGCAGCGTAGGTTTGGACAGAAACTACGAGCAGTACTTC
TRBD1	.	TRBV5-1	TRBJ2-3	CASSLLGQSADTQYF	TGCGCCAGCAGCTTACTGGGACAGAGCGCAGATACGCAGTATTTT
.	few	TRBV27	TRBJ1-2	CASSPGEDNYGYTF	TGTGCCAGCAGTCCCGGGGAGGACAACTATGGCTACACCTTC
TRBD2	.	TRBV7-2	TRBJ2-7	CASSPIWTSGRYEQYF	TGTGCCAGCAGCCCTATATGGACTAGCGGGAGATACGAGCAGTACTTC
.	.	TRBV19	TRBJ2-3	CASAPGIRDTQYF	TGTGCCAGCGCCCCCGGGATTCGAGATACGCAGTATTTT
TRBD1	.	TRBV6-8	TRBJ2-6	CASRGRDRPLSGANVLTF	TGTGCCAGCAGGGGACGGGACAGGCCCCTCTCTGGGGCCAACGTCCTGACTTTC
.	.	TRBV18	TRBJ1-2	CASSPRADSAYGYTF	TGTGCCAGCTCACCAAGAGCGGACAGCGCCTATGGCTACACCTTC
.	.	TRBV5-4	TRBJ2-7	CASSPFGSVSYEQYF	TGTGCCAGCAGCCCTTTTGGTAGCGTCTCCTACGAGCAGTACTTC
TRBD2	.	TRBV30	TRBJ2-3	CAWSGSGGRDTQYF	TGTGCCTGGAGTGGGAGCGGGGGGAGAGATACGCAGTATTTT
TRBD2	.	TRBV9	TRBJ2-1	CASTSGGGVSIDEQFF	TGTGCCAGCACCTCCGGGGGGGGAGTAAGTATCGATGAGCAGTTCTTC
.	.	TRBV5-1	TRBJ1-2	CASSLAGLGGVYGHTF	TGCGCCAGCAGCTTGGCCGGCTTGGGTGGGGTTTACGGCCACACCTTC
TRBD2	.	TRBV29-1	TRBJ2-7	CSAGGDCEQYF	TGCAGCGCCGGGGGGGACTGCGAGCAGTACTTC
.	.	TRBV5-1	TRBJ2-7	CASSSDPRTPLREVEQYF	TGCGCCAGCAGCTCAGACCCCCGGACCCCTCTAAGAGAGGTGGAGCAGTACTTC
.	.	TRBV27	TRBJ1-6	CASSLQGIRSYNSPLHF	TGTGCCAGCAGTTTGCAGGGGATTCGCTCCTATAATTCACCCCTCCACTTT
.	.	TRBV2	TRBJ1-1	CASIWDYTEAFF	TGTGCCAGCATCTGGGATTACACTGAAGCTTTCTTT